The entry below describes one T cell receptor beta chain. The primer mix had 60 Vbeta and 13 Jbeta primers. Profiled with immunoSEQ multiplex PCR; TCRdb holds only in-frame clones, not every one. The top ten hold over 3% of the sample, which has about 140,000 clones, about four fifths seen once. These data are taken from a study of cytomegalovirus exposure and HLA in healthy donors. V was shortened by 5 bases and J by 5 bases, with 22 bases between the two germline ends. CDR1 is SGHKS, CDR2 YYEKEE, per germline (reference sequence). The CDR3 spans 16 residues. The sequenced material came from PBMCs. The sequence derives from a female donor in good health and CMV-seronegative. The chain uses TRBV5-5 and TRBJ1-2, with D perhaps matching TRBD1 (5 bases). CDR3 nucleotide sequence: TGTGCCAGCAGTGACAGATCATACCTGGATGGTTATGGCTACACCTTC. This translates into CASSDRSYLDGYGYTF.